The 32 T cell receptor beta chains below come from one sample, sequenced in a study of blood T cell repertoires in COVID-19. The assay was immunoSEQ multiplex PCR, and TCRdb's table has in-frame clones only and misses some. Counted here are roughly 250,000 clones, about 84% occurring once; the ten biggest clones make up around 2%. What was sequenced was PBMCs or T cells enriched from blood (not recorded which). All receptors derive from a woman between 45 and 65 years old who had recovered from COVID-19.

The chain joins TRBV2 to TRBJ1-2; D ambiguous. CDR1 and CDR2 (germline): SNHLY, FYNNEI. CDR3 size: 16 residues. V dropped 5 bases and J dropped 1 base, with 17 bases sitting between them. The CDR3 spells CASSKTGLTYNYGYTF. Written as DNA, the CDR3 is TGTGCCAGCAGTAAAACGGGTCTAACTTATAACTATGGCTACACCTTC.

The rearrangement uses TRBV11-2 and TRBJ1-6; D is perhaps TRBD1 (6 bases). V was cut by 7 bases and J by 0 bases, with 16 bases left in between. The CDR3 consists of 17 residues. CDR1 is SGHAT and CDR2 is FQNNGV in the germline V gene. The CDR3 nucleotides are TGTGCCAGCAAACCGCTCGTGGGGGCCTCCTATAATTCACCCCTCCACTTT. Translation: CASKPLVGASYNSPLHF. Supplemented by reference TRBV11-2 and TRBJ1-6, the full variable domain reads EAGVAQSPRYKIIEKRQSVAFWCNPISGHATLYWYQQILGQGPKLLIQFQNNGVVDDSQLPKDRFSAERLKGVDSTLKIQPAKLEDSAVYLCASKPLVGASYNSPLHFGNGTRLTVT.

The J gene is TRBJ2-7, the V gene TRBV5-5; no definite D call. The CDR3 has 14 amino acids. Per germline, CDR1 SGHKS and CDR2 YYEKEE (reference sequence). V dropped 0 bases and J dropped 6 bases, with 13 bases sitting between them. DNA of the CDR3: TGTGCCAGCAGCTTGGCCGGGTCATCACGCGAGCAGTACTTC. Protein product: CASSLAGSSREQYF.

The chain has TRBV5-1 and TRBJ2-3; D is uncertain. Germline CDR1 SGHRS, CDR2 YFSETQ. Trimming cost V 0 bases and J 2 bases, with 7 bases left between them. The CDR3 is 14 amino acids. CDR3 bases: TGCGCCAGCAGCTTGGAACGGGTCACAGATACGCAGTATTTT. Its translation is CASSLERVTDTQYF.

The chain uses TRBV10-2 and TRBJ1-1, with D perhaps matching TRBD1 (5 bases). The CDR3 length is 14 residues. V was clipped by 3 bases and J by 1 base, with 9 bases between them. The V gene's germline CDR1 is WSHSY and CDR2 SAAADI. The CDR3 loop reads CASSDVGGNTEAFF. The CDR3 nucleotides read TGCGCCAGCAGTGATGTCGGGGGGAACACTGAAGCTTTCTTT.

This sequence joins TRBV20-1 and TRBJ2-7; D call uncertain. V shed 3 bases and J shed 0 bases, with 9 bases lying between them. The CDR3 is made up of 13 amino acids. Per germline, CDR1 DFQATT and CDR2 SNEGSKA (reference sequence). The CDR3 is CSASTQSSYEQYF. DNA for the CDR3: TGCAGTGCTAGTACACAGAGCTCCTACGAGCAGTACTTC.

This chain uses TRBV4-1 with TRBJ1-1; D is undetermined. CDR1 is MGHRA and CDR2 is YSYEKL in the germline V gene. The CDR3 consists of 12 residues. V was cut by 5 bases and J by 8 bases, with 12 bases left in between. This chain's CDR3 is CASSSSGFEAFF. DNA of the CDR3: TGCGCCAGCAGCTCCAGCGGGTTCGAAGCTTTCTTT.

This clone was recorded once. The chain recombines TRBV6-5 with TRBJ2-4; 11 bases match TRBD2. This CDR3 region has 13 residues. The germline V gene has CDR1 MNHEY and CDR2 SVGAGI. V shed 5 bases and J 8 bases; nucleotides not matched to a gene: 2. CDR3 DNA sequence: TGTGCCAGCAGTACTAGCGGGAGAGACATTCAGTACTTC. This sequence encodes CASSTSGRDIQYF.

The rearrangement joins TRBV7-2 to TRBJ2-7, with 8 bases aligning to TRBD1. This CDR3 comprises 13 residues. V lost 4 bases and J lost 4; bases outside the gene matches: 3. Germline values: CDR1 SGHTA, CDR2 FQGNSA. CDR3 in amino acids: CASSSNRGYEQYF. The DNA for the CDR3 is TGTGCCAGCAGCTCCAACAGGGGGTACGAGCAGTACTTC.

This clone has a handful of counts. This chain uses TRBV3-1 (or the pseudogene TRBV3-2) with TRBJ1-2; no clear D gene. The V gene's germline CDR1 is LGHDT and CDR2 YNNKEL (reference sequence). V was shortened by 5 bases and J by 0 bases, with 10 bases between the two germline ends. This CDR3 region has 14 residues. The CDR3 coding sequence is TGTGCCAGCAGCGCTGACGGAGCTAACTATGGCTACACCTTC. It translates to CASSADGANYGYTF.

The J gene is TRBJ1-6, the V gene TRBV4-1; 8 positions agree with TRBD1. Germline CDR1 is MGHRA and CDR2 is YSYEKL. There are 16 residues in the CDR3. J was trimmed by 7 bases and V by 5 bases; bases with no gene match: 10. This chain's CDR3 is CASSLSGQGRNSPLHF. In DNA form, the CDR3 reads TGCGCCAGCAGCTTATCCGGACAGGGCCGAAATTCACCCCTCCACTTT.

The chain employs TRBV7-2 and TRBJ2-7; the D gene is possibly TRBD2 (5 bases). Deletions cut 1 base from V and 6 bases from J, with 16 bases between. Germline CDR1 and CDR2: SGHTA and FQGNSA. The length of the CDR3 is 15 residues. CDR3 loop: CASSLERLARGEQYF. Written as DNA, the CDR3 is TGTGCCAGCAGCTTAGAGAGGTTAGCGAGAGGCGAGCAGTACTTC. The complete variable domain, with remaining parts taken from reference TRBV7-2 and TRBJ2-7, reads GAGVSQSPSNKVTEKGKDVELRCDPISGHTALYWYRQSLGQGLEFLIYFQGNSAPDKSGLPSDRFSAERTGGSVSTLTIQRTQQEDSAVYLCASSLERLARGEQYFGPGTRLTVT.

The rearrangement links TRBV19 to TRBJ1-5; possibly TRBD1 for D (5 bases). Trimming shortened V by 1 base and J by 0 bases, and 7 bases separated the two germline ends. The CDR3 length is 15 residues. Germline CDR1 reads LNHDA; CDR2 reads SQIVND (reference sequence). The CDR3 protein is CASSIAGGSNQPQHF. CDR3 coding DNA: TGTGCCAGTAGTATAGCCGGGGGTAGCAATCAGCCCCAGCATTTT.

This chain uses TRBV19 with TRBJ1-5; 11 bases fit TRBD1. Germline loops: CDR1 LNHDA, CDR2 SQIVND (reference sequence). With V trimmed by 5 bases and J by 9 bases, 9 bases remained unmatched. The CDR3 is 15 residues long. CDR3 amino acids: CASSADRGRGRPQHF. The CDR3 DNA is TGTGCCAGTAGTGCGGACAGGGGGCGCGGGAGGCCCCAGCATTTT. The full variable domain, in which reference TRBV19 and TRBJ1-5 provide the parts outside the CDR3, is DGGITQSPKYLFRKEGQNVTLSCEQNLNHDAMYWYRQDPGQGLRLIYYSQIVNDFQKGDIAEGYSVSREKKESFPLTVTSAQKNPTAFYLCASSADRGRGRPQHFGDGTRLSIL.

This rearrangement joins TRBV7-6 to TRBJ2-2; D unclear. The CDR3 has 13 amino acids. V lost 2 bases, J lost 6 bases, and 7 bases lay in between. Germline V gene lookup returns CDR1 SGHVS and CDR2 FNYEAQ. In DNA, the CDR3 is TGTGCCAGCAGCTTATTTAATCCCGGGGAGCTGTTTTTT. Translation gives CASSLFNPGELFF.

This clone has only one observation. The J gene is TRBJ2-5, the V gene TRBV2, with 7 bases fitting TRBD1. Per germline, CDR1 SNHLY and CDR2 FYNNEI. The CDR3 consists of 16 residues. The V and J ends lost 4 bases and 5 bases, in that order; junction bases with no gene match: 13. CDR3 amino acids: CASSGYRGLSGETQYF. The DNA of the CDR3 is TGTGCCAGCAGTGGGTACAGGGGATTATCTGGGGAGACCCAGTACTTC.

The rearrangement joins TRBV3-1 (or the pseudogene TRBV3-2) to TRBJ1-5; no firm D call. The germline V gene has CDR1 LGHDT and CDR2 YNNKEL (reference sequence). This CDR3 has 15 amino acids. The ends were cut back, 3 bases at V and 3 bases at J, with 12 bases in the middle. The DNA for the CDR3 is TGTGCCAGCAGCCACCCCCGCGGAGACAATCAGCCCCAGCATTTT. Translation: CASSHPRGDNQPQHF.

V is TRBV7-9 and J is TRBJ1-1, with a weak D call TRBD1 (5 bases). The CDR3 runs to 14 residues. V was cut by 2 bases and J by 3 bases, with 10 bases left in between. Germline CDR1 SEHNR, CDR2 FQNEAQ (reference sequence). CDR3 region: CASSLQGLHTEAFF. The CDR3 DNA reads as TGTGCCAGCAGCTTACAGGGACTACACACTGAAGCTTTCTTT.

The chain has TRBV7-9 and TRBJ2-7; 9 bases are a match to TRBD2. Germline CDR1 is SEHNR and CDR2 is FQNEAQ (reference sequence). Trimming took 5 bases from V and 2 from J; bases not matched to a gene: 4. This CDR3 has 14 amino acids. CDR3 residues: CASSPTSGPYEQYF. As DNA, the CDR3 is TGTGCCAGCAGCCCGACTAGCGGACCCTACGAGCAGTACTTC.

V and J are TRBV6-5 and TRBJ1-5, with TRBD1 as a possible D gene (6 bases). The CDR3 extends over 14 amino acids. Per germline, CDR1 MNHEY and CDR2 SVGAGI. Trimming took 6 bases from V and 7 from J, leaving 16 bases between them. The CDR3 DNA reads TGTGCCAGCAGAGGGACAATGGATAACCAGCCCCAGCATTTT. Amino acids: CASRGTMDNQPQHF.

The chain carries TRBV7-9 and TRBJ1-1; no firm D call. The germline CDR1 and CDR2 sequences are SEHNR and FQNEAQ (reference sequence). The CDR3 extends over 15 amino acids. V was pared by 0 bases and J by 0 bases, with 8 bases between. The CDR3 region is CASSLAQVMNTEAFF. The CDR3, as DNA: TGTGCCAGCAGCTTAGCCCAGGTCATGAACACTGAAGCTTTCTTT.

V gene TRBV6-6 combines with J gene TRBJ1-6; TRBD1 aligns across 10 bases. CDR3 length equals 15 residues. CDR1 and CDR2 (germline): MNHNY, SVGAGI (reference sequence). The J segment lost 9 bases and the V segment lost 6 bases, leaving 8 bases of the junction unmatched. In DNA, the CDR3 is TGTGCCAGCAGCCCGAAGGGACAGGGGAGTTCACCCCTCCACTTT. This codes for CASSPKGQGSSPLHF.

This clone has a handful of counts. The V and J genes are TRBV5-6 and TRBJ1-2, with D perhaps TRBD1 (5 bases). CDR1 and CDR2 (germline): SGHDT, YYEEEE. The CDR3 is made up of 12 amino acids. Trimming removed 4 bases at V and 5 bases at J, with 9 bases between. The CDR3 protein is CASSPGGYGYTF. Here the CDR3 DNA reads TGTGCCAGCAGCCCGGGGGGGTATGGCTACACCTTC.

The V gene is TRBV7-2, the J gene TRBJ2-7, with 11 bases identical to TRBD2. V was clipped by 1 base and J by 4 bases; unmatched bases: 0. The CDR3 length is 14 residues. Per the germline V gene, CDR1 is SGHTA and CDR2 is FQGNSA. The CDR3 loop reads CASSLVAGGYEQYF. In DNA form, the CDR3 reads TGTGCCAGCAGCTTAGTAGCGGGAGGGTACGAGCAGTACTTC.

This chain links TRBV7-8 with TRBJ1-1; tentative D call: TRBD1 (5 bases). V was shortened by 5 bases and J by 0 bases, with 10 bases between the two germline ends. CDR3 length: 14 amino acids. Germline V gene lookup returns CDR1 SGHVS and CDR2 FQNEAQ. The CDR3 loop is CASSLQVMNTEAFF. The CDR3 DNA sequence: TGTGCCAGCAGCCTACAGGTAATGAACACTGAAGCTTTCTTT.

This clone occurred a few times. V and J are TRBV12-2 and TRBJ1-5; TRBD1, the table's D call, lacks a check against the DNA. TRBV12-2 is classified as a pseudogene. The CDR3 consists of 21 residues. CDR3 region: CASRLAPGQGARLGSNQPQHF. In DNA, the CDR3 is TGTGCAAGTCGCTTAGCCCCGGGACAGGGGGCGAGGTTAGGGAGCAATCAGCCCCAGCATTTT.

The chain carries TRBV5-1 and TRBJ1-2, with D perhaps TRBD1 (6 bases). Germline V gives CDR1 SGHRS, CDR2 YFSETQ. The CDR3 is 18 amino acids. The ends were cut back, 3 bases at V and 1 base at J, with 22 bases in the middle. The CDR3 is CASSSQPLNRVYNYGYTF. Written as DNA, the CDR3 is TGCGCCAGCAGCTCGCAACCCCTTAACAGGGTTTATAACTATGGCTACACCTTC.

The chain carries TRBV6-5 and TRBJ1-2, with D uncertain. This CDR3 has 15 amino acids. V was clipped by 3 bases and J by 0 bases, with 11 bases between them. The germline V gene has CDR1 MNHEY and CDR2 SVGAGI. Written as DNA, the CDR3 is TGTGCCAGCAGTTATGAGGCGGGAGCTAACTATGGCTACACCTTC. This gives the protein CASSYEAGANYGYTF.

The rearrangement joins TRBV5-1 to TRBJ1-1; TRBD1 might be the D (5 bases). The V gene lost 3 bases and the J gene lost 2 bases, with 11 bases spanning the gap. The CDR3 is 14 amino acids. Germline V CDR1 and CDR2: SGHRS, YFSETQ. The DNA of the CDR3 is TGCGCCAGCAGCTGGGCAGACAGTAACACTGAAGCTTTCTTT. It encodes CASSWADSNTEAFF.

The chain recombines TRBV7-3 with TRBJ1-6; 10 nucleotides match TRBD1. Germline V gene sequence: CDR1 SGHTA, CDR2 FQGTGA. The trim removed 5 bases at V and 10 bases at J, leaving 8 bases unmatched. There are 15 residues in the CDR3. CDR3 sequence: CASSKGQGPGSPLHF. The CDR3 DNA reads TGTGCCAGCAGCAAGGGACAGGGGCCGGGATCACCCCTCCACTTT.

This clone came up a few times. This sequence joins TRBV24-1 and TRBJ2-7; 9 bases align to TRBD2. The J segment lost 6 bases and the V segment lost 3 bases, leaving 8 bases of the junction unmatched. Germline CDR1 and CDR2: KGHDR and SFDVKD. This CDR3 is built from 15 residues. CDR3 loop: CATSDPGTSNGEQYF. The DNA of the CDR3 is TGTGCCACCAGTGATCCCGGGACTAGCAATGGCGAGCAGTACTTC.

V and J are TRBV9 and TRBJ2-5; 8 bases map to TRBD1. The V segment lost 0 bases and the J segment 5 bases; nucleotides outside the gene matches: 21. The germline gives CDR1 SGDLS, CDR2 YYNGEE. The CDR3 covers 20 residues. The CDR3 loop is CASSVGTGGGTAGGLETQYF. The CDR3 nucleotides read TGTGCCAGCAGCGTAGGGACTGGAGGTGGGACCGCAGGGGGCCTCGAGACCCAGTACTTC.